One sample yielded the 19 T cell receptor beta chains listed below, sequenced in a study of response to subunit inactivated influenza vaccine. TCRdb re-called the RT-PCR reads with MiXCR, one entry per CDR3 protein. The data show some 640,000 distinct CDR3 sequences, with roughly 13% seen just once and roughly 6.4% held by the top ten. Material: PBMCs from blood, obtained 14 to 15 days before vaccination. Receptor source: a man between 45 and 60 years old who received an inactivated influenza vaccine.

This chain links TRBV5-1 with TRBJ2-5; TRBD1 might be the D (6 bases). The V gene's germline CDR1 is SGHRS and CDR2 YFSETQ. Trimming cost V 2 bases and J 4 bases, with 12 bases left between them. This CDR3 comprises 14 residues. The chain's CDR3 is CASSLIVGGETQYF. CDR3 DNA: TGCGCCAGCAGCTTAATAGTAGGGGGAGAGACCCAGTACTTC.

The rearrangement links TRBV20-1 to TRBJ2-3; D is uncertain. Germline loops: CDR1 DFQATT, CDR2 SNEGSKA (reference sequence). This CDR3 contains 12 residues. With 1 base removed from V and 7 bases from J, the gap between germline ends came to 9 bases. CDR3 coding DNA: TGCAGTGCTAGAGGCGCGAGTAATACGCAGTATTTT. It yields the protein CSARGASNTQYF.

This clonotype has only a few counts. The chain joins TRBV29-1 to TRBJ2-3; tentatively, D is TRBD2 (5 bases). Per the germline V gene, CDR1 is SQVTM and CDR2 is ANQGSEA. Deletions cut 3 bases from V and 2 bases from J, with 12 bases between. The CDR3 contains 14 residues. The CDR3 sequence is CSVDAGIYTDTQYF. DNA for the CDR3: TGCAGCGTTGATGCGGGTATCTACACAGATACGCAGTATTTT.

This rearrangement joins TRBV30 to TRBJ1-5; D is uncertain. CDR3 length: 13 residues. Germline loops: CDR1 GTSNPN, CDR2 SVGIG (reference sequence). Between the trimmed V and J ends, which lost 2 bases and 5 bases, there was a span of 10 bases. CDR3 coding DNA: TGTGCCTGGAGTCTGGACCGTGATCAGCCCCAGCATTTT. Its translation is CAWSLDRDQPQHF. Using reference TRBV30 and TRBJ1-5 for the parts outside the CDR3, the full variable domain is SQTIHQWPATLVQPVGSPLSLECTVEGTSNPNLYWYRQAAGRGLQLLFYSVGIGQISSEVPQNLSASRPQDRQFILSSKKLLLSDSGFYLCAWSLDRDQPQHFGDGTRLSIL.

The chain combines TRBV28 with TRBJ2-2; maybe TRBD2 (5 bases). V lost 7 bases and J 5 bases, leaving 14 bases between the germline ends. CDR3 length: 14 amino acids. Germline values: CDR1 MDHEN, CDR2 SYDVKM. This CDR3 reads CASIRGFWTGELFF. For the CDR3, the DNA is TGTGCCAGCATTCGGGGTTTCTGGACCGGGGAGCTGTTTTTT.

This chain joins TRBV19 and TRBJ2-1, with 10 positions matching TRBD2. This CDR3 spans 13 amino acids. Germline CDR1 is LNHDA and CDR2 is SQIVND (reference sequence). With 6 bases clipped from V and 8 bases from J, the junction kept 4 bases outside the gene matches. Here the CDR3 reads CASRRLAGDEQFF. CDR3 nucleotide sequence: TGTGCCAGTAGGAGACTAGCGGGCGATGAGCAGTTCTTC.

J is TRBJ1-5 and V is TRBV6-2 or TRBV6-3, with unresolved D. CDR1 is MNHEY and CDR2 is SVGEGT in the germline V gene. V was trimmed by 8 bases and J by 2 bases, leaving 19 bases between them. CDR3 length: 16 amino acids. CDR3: CASREAGLVGNQPQHF. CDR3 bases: TGTGCCAGCCGAGAGGCAGGCTTGGTGGGCAATCAGCCCCAGCATTTT.

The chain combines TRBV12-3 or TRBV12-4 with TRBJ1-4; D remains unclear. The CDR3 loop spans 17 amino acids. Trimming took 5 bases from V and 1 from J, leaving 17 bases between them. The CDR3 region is CASSDKGWEETNEKLFF. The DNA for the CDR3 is TGTGCCAGCAGTGATAAAGGGTGGGAGGAAACTAATGAAAAACTGTTTTTT.

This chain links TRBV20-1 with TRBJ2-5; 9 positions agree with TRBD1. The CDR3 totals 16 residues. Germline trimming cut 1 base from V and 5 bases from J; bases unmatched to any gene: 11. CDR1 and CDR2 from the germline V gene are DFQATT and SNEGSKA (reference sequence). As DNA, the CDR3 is TGCAGTGCTAGAGGGAATCGGGACAGGGATCAGGAGACCCAGTACTTC. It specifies CSARGNRDRDQETQYF.

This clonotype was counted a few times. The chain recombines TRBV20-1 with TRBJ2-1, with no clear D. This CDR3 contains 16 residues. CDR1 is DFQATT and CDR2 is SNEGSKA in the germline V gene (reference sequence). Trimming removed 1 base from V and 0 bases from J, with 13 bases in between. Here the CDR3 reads CSARVPGSFSYNEQFF. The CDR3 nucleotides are TGCAGTGCTAGAGTGCCAGGAAGCTTCTCCTACAATGAGCAGTTCTTC.

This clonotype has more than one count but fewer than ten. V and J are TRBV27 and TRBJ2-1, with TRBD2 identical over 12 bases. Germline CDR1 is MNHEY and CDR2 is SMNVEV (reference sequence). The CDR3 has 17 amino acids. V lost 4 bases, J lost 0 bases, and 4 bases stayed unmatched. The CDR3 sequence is CASSSRTSGVSYNEQFF. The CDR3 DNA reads TGTGCCAGCAGTTCTCGGACTAGCGGGGTCTCCTACAATGAGCAGTTCTTC.

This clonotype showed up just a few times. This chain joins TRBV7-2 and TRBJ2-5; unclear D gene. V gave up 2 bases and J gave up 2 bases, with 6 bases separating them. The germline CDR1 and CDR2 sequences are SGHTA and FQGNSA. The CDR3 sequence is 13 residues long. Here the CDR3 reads CASSLRKQETQYF. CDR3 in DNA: TGTGCCAGCAGCTTAAGGAAACAAGAGACCCAGTACTTC.

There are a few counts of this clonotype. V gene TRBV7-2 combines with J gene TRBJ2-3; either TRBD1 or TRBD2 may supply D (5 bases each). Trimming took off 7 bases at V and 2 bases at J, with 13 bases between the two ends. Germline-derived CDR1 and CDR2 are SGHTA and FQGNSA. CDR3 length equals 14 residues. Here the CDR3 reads CASNPWGYTDTQYF. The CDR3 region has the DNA TGTGCCAGCAACCCTTGGGGGTACACAGATACGCAGTATTTT.

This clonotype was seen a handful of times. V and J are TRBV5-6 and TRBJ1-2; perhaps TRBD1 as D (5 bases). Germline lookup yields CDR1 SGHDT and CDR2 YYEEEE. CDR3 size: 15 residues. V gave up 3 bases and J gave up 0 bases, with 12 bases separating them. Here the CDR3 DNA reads TGTGCCAGCAGCTACCGGGACCGCCCTAACTATGGCTACACCTTC. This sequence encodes CASSYRDRPNYGYTF.

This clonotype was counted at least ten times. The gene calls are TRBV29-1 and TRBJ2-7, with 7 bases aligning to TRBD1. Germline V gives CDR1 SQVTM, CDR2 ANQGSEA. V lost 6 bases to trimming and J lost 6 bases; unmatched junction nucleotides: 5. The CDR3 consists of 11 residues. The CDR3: CSVWDSPEQYF. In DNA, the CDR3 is TGCAGCGTCTGGGACAGTCCCGAGCAGTACTTC.

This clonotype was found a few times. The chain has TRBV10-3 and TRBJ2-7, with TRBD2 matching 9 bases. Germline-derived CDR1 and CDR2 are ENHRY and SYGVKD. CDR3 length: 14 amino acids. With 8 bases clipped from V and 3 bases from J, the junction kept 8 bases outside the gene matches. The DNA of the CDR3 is TGTGCCATCGGATCGGGACTAGCCCTCTACGAGCAGTACTTC. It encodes CAIGSGLALYEQYF.

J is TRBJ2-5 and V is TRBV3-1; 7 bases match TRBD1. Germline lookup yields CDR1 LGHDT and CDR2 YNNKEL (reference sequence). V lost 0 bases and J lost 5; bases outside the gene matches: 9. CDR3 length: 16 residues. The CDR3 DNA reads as TGTGCCAGCAGCCAAGATTGGACCAGGGGGATGGAGACCCAGTACTTC. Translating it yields CASSQDWTRGMETQYF.

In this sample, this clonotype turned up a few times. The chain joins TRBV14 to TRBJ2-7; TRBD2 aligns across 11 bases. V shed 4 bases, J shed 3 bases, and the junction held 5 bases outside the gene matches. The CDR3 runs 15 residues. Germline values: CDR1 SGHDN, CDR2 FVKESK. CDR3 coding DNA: TGTGCCAGCAGCCTTTTAGCGGGAGGGAACTACGAGCAGTACTTC. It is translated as CASSLLAGGNYEQYF.

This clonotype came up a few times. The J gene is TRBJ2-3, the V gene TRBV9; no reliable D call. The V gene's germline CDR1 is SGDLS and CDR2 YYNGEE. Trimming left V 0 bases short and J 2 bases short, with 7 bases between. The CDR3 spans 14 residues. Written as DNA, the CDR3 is TGTGCCAGCAGCGTAGCTGCTTTCACAGATACGCAGTATTTT. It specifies CASSVAAFTDTQYF. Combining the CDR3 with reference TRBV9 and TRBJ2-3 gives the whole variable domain DSGVTQTPKHLITATGQRVTLRCSPRSGDLSVYWYQQSLDQGLQFLIQYYNGEERAKGNILERFSAQQFPDLHSELNLSSLELGDSALYFCASSVAAFTDTQYFGPGTRLTVL.